These T cell receptor beta chains were read from a single sample in a study of T cell responses to AZD1222 COVID-19 vaccine. Some clones are missing from TCRdb's copy, which holds only in-frame ones; the method was immunoSEQ multiplex PCR. The sample includes 200,000 or so clones, about 92% of them seen just once. The sequencing here drew on peripheral blood, taken on day 0 of MenACWY control vaccination. The source is an adult in good health. CDR3s include the opening cysteine and the closing phenylalanine or tryptophan. Each record gives: D gene, CDR3 length, J gene, V gene, clone size, CDR3 protein, CDR3 DNA. The D gene is left open where the match is weak. The size entry is marked missing in some rows and otherwise reads once, few, many or a size class.

d_gene: .; len: 16; j_gene: TRBJ2-2; v_gene: TRBV23-1; abundance: once; CDR3aa: CASGPTETVNTGELFF; CDR3nt: TGCGCCAGCGGCCCGACCGAGACAGTGAACACCGGGGAGCTGTTTTTT
d_gene: TRBD1; len: 15; j_gene: TRBJ1-3; v_gene: TRBV3-1/TRBV3-2; abundance: .; CDR3aa: CASSRTTGFGNTIYF; CDR3nt: TGTGCCAGCAGCCGAACGACAGGGTTTGGAAACACCATATATTTT
d_gene: .; len: 13; j_gene: TRBJ1-2; v_gene: TRBV2; abundance: .; CDR3aa: CASSEAGHYGYTF; CDR3nt: TGTGCCAGCAGTGAGGCAGGGCACTATGGCTACACCTTC
d_gene: TRBD1; len: 17; j_gene: TRBJ1-1; v_gene: TRBV7-2; abundance: .; CDR3aa: CASSPGGTGLKETEAFF; CDR3nt: TGTGCCAGCAGCCCGGGCGGGACAGGGCTGAAGGAAACTGAAGCTTTCTTT
d_gene: .; len: 16; j_gene: TRBJ2-3; v_gene: TRBV5-1; abundance: .; CDR3aa: CASSLGMATITDTQYF; CDR3nt: TGCGCCAGCAGCTTGGGTATGGCCACTATCACAGATACGCAGTATTTT
d_gene: TRBD1; len: 12; j_gene: TRBJ2-2; v_gene: TRBV29-1; abundance: .; CDR3aa: CSVFRGTGELFF; CDR3nt: TGCAGCGTTTTCAGGGGGACCGGGGAGCTGTTTTTT
d_gene: .; len: 15; j_gene: TRBJ1-1; v_gene: TRBV6-5; abundance: .; CDR3aa: CASSYEPPPWGEAFF; CDR3nt: TGTGCCAGCAGTTACGAACCCCCCCCCTGGGGTGAAGCTTTCTTT
d_gene: .; len: 14; j_gene: TRBJ1-3; v_gene: TRBV28; abundance: .; CDR3aa: CASRPRTSGNTIYF; CDR3nt: TGTGCCAGCAGGCCACGGACCTCTGGAAACACCATATATTTT
d_gene: .; len: 12; j_gene: TRBJ2-1; v_gene: TRBV11-3; abundance: .; CDR3aa: CASSRGWGAPFF; CDR3nt: TGTGCCAGCAGCCGGGGGTGGGGCGCGCCATTCTTC
d_gene: TRBD2; len: 15; j_gene: TRBJ2-1; v_gene: TRBV7-3; abundance: .; CDR3aa: CASSRLGGGVNEQFF; CDR3nt: TGTGCCAGCAGCCGACTAGGCGGGGGGGTCAATGAGCAGTTCTTC
d_gene: .; len: 13; j_gene: TRBJ1-4; v_gene: TRBV6-5; abundance: .; CDR3aa: CASSRTIAEKLFF; CDR3nt: TGTGCCAGCAGCAGGACCATCGCCGAAAAACTGTTTTTT
d_gene: .; len: 16; j_gene: TRBJ1-5; v_gene: TRBV7-8; abundance: .; CDR3aa: CASSLGTRTEQGPQHF; CDR3nt: TGTGCCAGCAGCCTCGGCACCCGGACAGAGCAGGGGCCCCAGCATTTT
d_gene: TRBD1; len: 14; j_gene: TRBJ1-2; v_gene: TRBV19; abundance: .; CDR3aa: CASSTPGTGAGYTF; CDR3nt: TGTGCCAGTAGTACTCCCGGGACAGGGGCCGGCTACACCTTC
d_gene: .; len: 13; j_gene: TRBJ1-2; v_gene: TRBV5-6; abundance: .; CDR3aa: CASSLVQNYGYTF; CDR3nt: TGTGCCAGCAGCTTGGTTCAGAACTATGGCTACACCTTC
d_gene: .; len: 17; j_gene: TRBJ1-5; v_gene: TRBV18; abundance: .; CDR3aa: CASSPQGGVYSNQPQHF; CDR3nt: TGTGCCAGCTCACCACAGGGGGGAGTCTATAGCAATCAGCCCCAGCATTTT
d_gene: .; len: 15; j_gene: TRBJ1-5; v_gene: TRBV7-9; abundance: few; CDR3aa: CASSAGSNSNQPQHF; CDR3nt: TGTGCCAGCAGCGCCGGGTCCAATAGCAATCAGCCCCAGCATTTT
d_gene: .; len: 12; j_gene: TRBJ1-2; v_gene: TRBV30; abundance: few; CDR3aa: CAGKSPGPESTF; CDR3nt: TGTGCCGGGAAATCTCCGGGGCCTGAGTCCACCTTC
d_gene: .; len: 13; j_gene: TRBJ1-5; v_gene: TRBV10-3; abundance: .; CDR3aa: CAIGQDSNQPQHF; CDR3nt: TGTGCCATCGGCCAGGATAGCAATCAGCCCCAGCATTTT
d_gene: TRBD2; len: 15; j_gene: TRBJ2-1; v_gene: TRBV19; abundance: once; CDR3aa: CASNPTSGGLGEQFF; CDR3nt: TGTGCCAGTAACCCCACTAGCGGGGGCCTTGGGGAGCAGTTCTTC
d_gene: .; len: 15; j_gene: TRBJ1-2; v_gene: TRBV6-1; abundance: .; CDR3aa: CASSDGYQAAYGYTF; CDR3nt: TGTGCCAGCAGTGACGGTTATCAAGCAGCCTATGGCTACACCTTC
d_gene: TRBD1; len: 15; j_gene: TRBJ1-3; v_gene: TRBV6-6; abundance: .; CDR3aa: CASSYSTGAGNTIYF; CDR3nt: TGTGCCAGCAGTTACTCCACAGGGGCTGGAAACACCATATATTTT